Sequencing of this T cell receptor (beta chain) was carried out in a study of blood T cell repertoires in COVID-19. Background on the study: Spain, Italy and the United States supplied samples that represented acute and convalescent COVID-19.

The CDR3 covers 15 residues. V was pared by 3 bases and J by 0 bases, with 15 bases between. Germline V lookup: CDR1 DFQATT, CDR2 SNEGSKA (reference sequence). The table came from immunoSEQ multiplex PCR; TCRdb's copy has only in-frame clones and leaves some out. Here the sample spans 400,000 to 550,000 clones, about 85% being singletons. The age range of participants was about 18 to 95 years, with residence in about 25 US areas. Each participant's cohort was designated according to participant-reported clinical history. This TCR derives from a woman aged 18-30 years with acute COVID-19. The specimen sequenced was PBMCs or T cells enriched from blood (not recorded which). This rearrangement joins TRBV20-1 to TRBJ2-7, with a tentative D call TRBD2 (7 bases). CDR3 coding DNA: TGCAGTGCTAGTAGGGGGGAGGGGTCCTCCTACGAGCAGTACTTC. It encodes CSASRGEGSSYEQYF.